This note documents a single T cell receptor (beta chain) sequence. Its antigen remains unknown. This entry belongs to a study of CD8 T cells in ankylosing spondylitis. Via MiXCR, TCRdb re-called the 5' RACE reads, giving one row per CDR3 protein. The table lists 220,000 or so distinct CDR3 sequences, 15% to 20% of them singletons. From germline, CDR1 is MNHEY and CDR2 SMNVEV (reference sequence). V shed 5 bases, J shed 2 bases, and the junction held 6 bases outside the gene matches. This CDR3 region has 17 residues. Whole-study results and caveats: Typical of ankylosing spondylitis blood, it appeared, was a TCR beta motif of several highly homologous variants.

The V gene is TRBV27, the J gene TRBJ2-1; 13 bases align to TRBD2. Specimen: blood, either unsorted or a sorted T cell fraction (not recorded which). This TCR derives from a male donor with ankylosing spondylitis. The CDR3 here is CASSTLGLAGAYNEQFF. The CDR3 coding sequence is TGTGCCAGCAGTACCTTAGGACTAGCGGGAGCCTACAATGAGCAGTTCTTC.